This TCR beta chain stems from a study of shared clonotypes between healthy human individuals. Study conclusions and caveats: Few donors limited the genetic and exposure-history diversity represented. Naive CD4 clonotypes were shared across a few donors at about 5.3%. Non-shared clonotypes were found to have lower generation probabilities than the clonotypes that were shared by all four of the sorted-subset donors.

This clone was seen a single time. The antigen is unknown. Those who donated, Caucasian adults without exception, all lived in Nashville, Tennessee. Assay used: immunoSEQ multiplex PCR; TCRdb lists only in-frame clones, some missing. The sample gives around 690,000 clones, less than 95% of which show up once; about a third is in the top ten. Germline V gene lookup returns CDR1 MNHEY and CDR2 SMNVEV (reference sequence). Germline trimming cut 4 bases from V and 8 bases from J; bases unmatched to any gene: 12. This CDR3 region has 15 residues. The rearrangement links TRBV27 to TRBJ1-2; 8 bases are shared with TRBD1. The sample comprised memory CD8+ T cells from PBMCs. Subset given: CD45RO+ cells pooled with CCR7-negative TemRA cells. The TCR originated in a young man in good health. Some clones in this sample may be carry-over from other donors' samples. The CDR3 protein is CASSSNPDRVRGYTF. The CDR3, as DNA: TGTGCCAGCAGTTCAAACCCGGACAGGGTACGAGGCTACACCTTC.